This paragraph covers one T cell receptor (beta chain) sequence. What it recognizes is unknown. The data are from a study of cytomegalovirus exposure and HLA in healthy donors. General study points: Evidence from a later analysis indicated that most CMV-associated TCR beta chains looked HLA-restricted. For most TCR beta V segments, an earlier analysis put the productive rate at about 87% or about 30% of the time. Later, an analysis showed that TCR beta chains associated with HLA were more clonally expanded than others that were equally common.

V shed 1 base and J shed 0 bases, with 7 bases lying between them. The germline V gene has CDR1 SGHVS and CDR2 FQNEAQ. This CDR3 is built from 14 residues. The PCR used 60 Vbeta and 13 Jbeta primers. Method: immunoSEQ multiplex PCR; TCRdb's copy keeps in-frame clones and lacks some. The sample table sets out around 40,000 clones. The specimen sequenced was PBMCs. V gene TRBV7-8 combines with J gene TRBJ2-7; tentatively, D is TRBD1 (6 bases). The sequence derives from a man aged 40-49 years in good health and CMV-seropositive. CDR3 sequence: CASSLVDSSYEQYF. The CDR3 DNA sequence: TGTGCCAGCAGCTTAGTGGACAGCTCCTACGAGCAGTACTTC.